This T cell receptor beta chain is from a study of T cells after yellow fever vaccination. Study-level findings and limits: Post-booster repertoires contained most primary-vaccination clones again (approximately 97% CD4, about 90% CD8).

In germline, CDR1 is LGHNA, CDR2 YNFKEQ. V was trimmed by 1 base and J by 8 bases, leaving 12 bases between them. This CDR3 has 14 amino acids. Remarks on this clonotype: Antigen: not known.

In TCRdb, the 5' RACE reads were re-called with MiXCR into one record per CDR3 protein. The sample includes under 600,000 distinct CDR3 sequences, roughly 22% of them seen just once. This sequence originates from a man aged 18 to 29 who received the YFV17D yellow fever vaccine. The V call is TRBV4-2, the J call TRBJ2-1; unclear D gene. Here the sequenced sample was PBMCs, taken roughly 20 days after the first yellow fever vaccination. The CDR3 DNA follows: TGTGCCAGCAGCCAAGGTCTAATGCAAGATGAGCAGTTCTTC. Protein sequence: CASSQGLMQDEQFF.